One and the same sample provided the 24 T cell receptor beta chains below, sequenced in a study of shared clonotypes between healthy human individuals. The repertoire was sequenced with immunoSEQ multiplex PCR; TCRdb's copy has only in-frame clones and lacks some. The sample shows about 710,000 clones, about 80% of them seen only once. Material: memory CD4+ T cells sorted from blood. Subset noted: CD45RA-negative fraction. Receptors were obtained from a woman aged 25 to 39 in good health.

This chain links TRBV6-5 with TRBJ1-2, with TRBD1 identical over 8 bases. The J segment lost 8 bases and the V segment lost 6 bases, leaving 14 bases of the junction unmatched. The CDR3 is 15 residues long. Germline-derived CDR1 and CDR2 are MNHEY and SVGAGI. DNA for the CDR3: TGTGCCAGCAGCCGCGGACAGGGCGGAGTATCGGGCTACACCTTC. Protein product: CASSRGQGGVSGYTF.

V is TRBV7-3 and J is TRBJ2-5; 11 bases line up with TRBD1. V lost 5 bases and J lost 5; bases outside the gene matches: 4. The germline V gene encodes CDR1 SGHTA and CDR2 FQGTGA. This CDR3 has 14 amino acids. The CDR3: CASSAGTGGETQYF. The DNA of the CDR3 is TGTGCCAGCAGCGCAGGGACAGGGGGTGAGACCCAGTACTTC.

J is TRBJ1-2 and V is TRBV7-2, with TRBD1 matching 7 bases. CDR1 is SGHTA, CDR2 FQGNSA, per germline. The CDR3 contains 14 residues. Trimming removed 8 bases from V and 2 bases from J; junction bases left unmatched: 8. CDR3 loop: CASSRAGGNYGYTF. The CDR3 DNA reads as TGTGCCAGCTCTCGGGCAGGGGGAAACTATGGCTACACCTTC.

This chain links TRBV30 with TRBJ1-4; D gene ambiguous. CDR1 and CDR2 from the germline V gene are GTSNPN and SVGIG (reference sequence). V lost 4 bases, J lost 0 bases, and 15 bases lay in between. The CDR3 has 16 residues. DNA of the CDR3: TGTGCCTGGAAGCGGTCTCAAGCCCCAACTAATGAAAAACTGTTTTTT. This gives the protein CAWKRSQAPTNEKLFF.

This chain links TRBV7-9 with TRBJ2-5; D is undetermined. V lost 5 bases, J lost 3 bases, and 13 bases lay in between. The CDR3 extends over 14 amino acids. Looked up from germline, CDR1 is SEHNR and CDR2 is FQNEAQ (reference sequence). The CDR3 coding sequence is TGTGCCAGCAGCCTAGGCTACACCGAAGAGACCCAGTACTTC. Amino acids: CASSLGYTEETQYF.

The chain employs TRBV18 and TRBJ2-1; 10 positions agree with TRBD1. J lost 5 bases, V lost 5 bases, and 9 bases had no gene match. CDR1 is KGHSH and CDR2 is LQKENI in the germline V gene. This CDR3 contains 16 residues. The CDR3 here is CASSIDRGRRDNEQFF. For the CDR3, the DNA is TGTGCCAGCTCAATTGACAGGGGGCGCAGGGACAATGAGCAGTTCTTC.

This chain uses TRBV2 with TRBJ2-7, with D possibly being TRBD1 (6 bases). CDR1 and CDR2 (germline): SNHLY, FYNNEI. The CDR3 has 14 amino acids. V gave up 1 base and J gave up 3 bases, with 10 bases separating them. CDR3 sequence: CASSEDREIYEQYF. The CDR3 DNA reads as TGTGCCAGCAGTGAAGACAGGGAGATCTACGAGCAGTACTTC.

Note on this clone: The same CDR3 also results from other DNA sequences found in this sample. The rearrangement links TRBV7-2 to TRBJ2-1; 15 bases match TRBD2. There are 15 residues in the CDR3. Germline assignment: CDR1 SGHTA and CDR2 FQGNSA. After removal of 5 bases from V and 7 bases from J, the junction contained 3 bases not matched to a gene. CDR3 amino acids: CASSPGLAGGNEQFF. The CDR3 bases are TGTGCCAGCAGCCCGGGACTAGCGGGAGGTAATGAGCAGTTCTTC.

This clone has just a few counts. The chain joins TRBV29-1 to TRBJ1-2, with unresolved D. The CDR3 has 13 residues. Deletions cut 4 bases from V and 0 bases from J, with 9 bases between. The germline CDR1 and CDR2 sequences are SQVTM and ANQGSEA. The CDR3 region is CSVGSLSNYGYTF. For the CDR3, the DNA is TGCAGCGTTGGTTCGCTCTCTAACTATGGCTACACCTTC.

This sequence joins TRBV7-8 and TRBJ2-1, with D possibly matching TRBD2 (6 bases). From germline, CDR1 is SGHVS and CDR2 FQNEAQ. CDR3 size: 14 residues. The V end was cut by 5 bases, the J end by 5 bases, with 13 bases between. The CDR3 protein is CASSLPTRNNEQFF. CDR3 bases: TGTGCCAGCAGCCTGCCGACTAGAAACAATGAGCAGTTCTTC. Full variable domain (outside the CDR3, taken from reference TRBV7-8 and TRBJ2-1): GAGVSQSPRYKVAKRGQDVALRCDPISGHVSLFWYQQALGQGPEFLTYFQNEAQLDKSGLPSDRFFAERPEGSVSTLKIQRTQQEDSAVYLCASSLPTRNNEQFFGPGTRLTVL.

For this clone: Other DNA sequences in this specimen translate into the identical CDR3. The chain employs TRBV10-2 and TRBJ1-4; 8 positions agree with TRBD1. The CDR3 has 15 residues. With V trimmed by 0 bases and J by 8 bases, 5 bases remained unmatched. Germline values: CDR1 WSHSY, CDR2 SAAADI. The CDR3 reads CASSESVRGREKLFF. The DNA for the CDR3 is TGCGCCAGCAGTGAGTCTGTCAGGGGGCGGGAAAAACTGTTTTTT.

The chain couples TRBV5-1 to TRBJ2-5; D may be TRBD1 (5 bases). The CDR3 totals 15 residues. Trimming pared 3 bases from V and 0 bases from J, leaving 12 bases between. The V gene's germline CDR1 is SGHRS and CDR2 YFSETQ. DNA of the CDR3: TGCGCCAGCAGCTGGGCTGACAGATACCAAGAGACCCAGTACTTC. This sequence encodes CASSWADRYQETQYF.

J is TRBJ1-2 and V is TRBV5-1, with 7 bases fitting TRBD1. CDR1 is SGHRS and CDR2 is YFSETQ in the germline V gene. The CDR3 runs 18 residues. The J segment lost 8 bases and the V segment lost 3 bases, leaving 22 bases of the junction unmatched. CDR3 in amino acids: CASSSGLLQGSAPGGYTF. CDR3 bases: TGCGCCAGCAGCTCCGGACTATTACAGGGGTCGGCTCCTGGGGGCTACACCTTC.

The J gene is TRBJ2-2, the V gene TRBV6-6, with 8 bases lining up with TRBD1. The CDR3 covers 15 residues. The trim removed 6 bases at V and 3 bases at J, leaving 6 bases unmatched. The germline gives CDR1 MNHNY, CDR2 SVGAGI (reference sequence). The CDR3 sequence is CASSIRGRDTGELFF. CDR3 nucleotides: TGTGCCAGCAGCATCAGGGGGCGCGACACCGGGGAGCTGTTTTTT.

This clone was seen ten or more times. This sample also contains other DNA sequences that code for the same CDR3. The V gene is TRBV19, the J gene TRBJ2-2; tentatively, D is TRBD2 (6 bases). From germline, CDR1 is LNHDA and CDR2 SQIVND (reference sequence). The CDR3 has 14 residues. The V gene lost 4 bases and the J gene lost 6 bases, with 12 bases spanning the gap. CDR3 sequence reads: CASSTRLGPGELFF. CDR3 nucleotide sequence: TGTGCCAGTAGTACACGACTAGGTCCCGGGGAGCTGTTTTTT.

A few counts support this clone. The rearrangement uses TRBV11-3 and TRBJ2-1; TRBD2 matches at 11 bases. With V trimmed by 5 bases and J by 9 bases, 9 bases remained unmatched. This CDR3 has 15 residues. Germline V gene sequence: CDR1 SGHNT, CDR2 YENEEA. This chain's CDR3 is CASSRGTSGGGEQFF. In DNA, the CDR3 is TGTGCCAGCAGCCGAGGGACTAGCGGAGGGGGTGAGCAGTTCTTC.

The genes are TRBV19 and TRBJ2-7; 8 bases are shared with TRBD1. Germline V lookup: CDR1 LNHDA, CDR2 SQIVND (reference sequence). After removal of 6 bases from V and 5 bases from J, the junction contained 12 bases not matched to a gene. The CDR3 has 15 residues. This chain's CDR3 is CASSPDRGPGDEQYF. In DNA form, the CDR3 reads TGTGCCAGTAGCCCAGACAGGGGACCCGGGGACGAGCAGTACTTC.

The chain employs TRBV6-5 and TRBJ2-3; D not resolved. There are 13 residues in the CDR3. From germline, CDR1 is MNHEY and CDR2 SVGAGI. The V and J ends lost 5 bases and 5 bases respectively, with 11 bases between them. CDR3 coding DNA: TGTGCCAGCAGTCCACAAAACGAAGATACGCAGTATTTT. It translates to CASSPQNEDTQYF.

V usage is TRBV9 and J usage is TRBJ1-1; possible D gene TRBD1, 5 bases. There are 16 residues in the CDR3. The germline V gene encodes CDR1 SGDLS and CDR2 YYNGEE. With 0 bases removed from V and 1 base from J, the gap between germline ends came to 13 bases. The CDR3 sequence is CASSVAGEGRNTEAFF. CDR3 DNA sequence: TGTGCCAGCAGCGTAGCTGGGGAGGGGAGGAACACTGAAGCTTTCTTT.

This rearrangement joins TRBV2 to TRBJ1-2, with 7 nucleotides matching TRBD1. V lost 7 bases and J lost 4; bases outside the gene matches: 12. CDR1 SNHLY and CDR2 FYNNEI come from the germline V gene. CDR3 length equals 15 residues. The CDR3 region has the DNA TGTGCCAGCAACCGACAGGGCCTCGAACCCTATGGCTACACCTTC. Its protein is CASNRQGLEPYGYTF.

This sequence joins TRBV29-1 and TRBJ2-5; 10 nucleotides match TRBD2. J lost 5 bases, V lost 6 bases, and 15 bases had no gene match. The CDR3 sequence is 16 residues long. Germline V gene sequence: CDR1 SQVTM, CDR2 ANQGSEA. The chain's CDR3 is CSVPGGTSAKSETQYF. The CDR3 DNA reads as TGCAGCGTCCCTGGGGGGACTAGCGCGAAATCGGAGACCCAGTACTTC.

The rearrangement links TRBV9 to TRBJ2-3; 9 bases match TRBD2. Per the germline V gene, CDR1 is SGDLS and CDR2 is YYNGEE. The J segment lost 6 bases and the V segment lost 0 bases, leaving 8 bases of the junction unmatched. The CDR3 consists of 16 residues. CDR3 nucleotide sequence: TGTGCCAGCAGCGTAGGGGGTAGCGGGAGTGTGGATACGCAGTATTTT. The encoded protein is CASSVGGSGSVDTQYF.

This clone is a singleton in its sample. The chain carries TRBV28 and TRBJ2-1; D perhaps matches TRBD2 (6 bases). The CDR3 has 15 amino acids. V was pared by 4 bases and J by 1 base, with 11 bases between. Germline-derived CDR1 and CDR2 are MDHEN and SYDVKM. The CDR3 DNA is TGTGCCAGCAGTTCCGGGGGAAGGTCCTACAATGAGCAGTTCTTC. This gives the protein CASSSGGRSYNEQFF.

The gene calls are TRBV11-2 and TRBJ2-3; 11 bases are a match to TRBD2. This CDR3 comprises 17 residues. Looked up from germline, CDR1 is SGHAT and CDR2 is FQNNGV. The V and J ends lost 8 bases and 4 bases, in that order; junction bases with no gene match: 14. The CDR3 spells CASARLAGSDLADTQYF. CDR3 DNA: TGTGCCAGCGCCCGACTAGCGGGATCTGACTTGGCAGATACGCAGTATTTT.